The rows below give T cell receptor beta chains drawn from one sample of a study of radiotherapy plus CTLA-4 blockade in lung cancer. TCRdb's table, derived via immunoSEQ multiplex PCR, lists solely in-frame clones and lacks some. The sample has about 87,000 clones; more than 85% are singletons. The sequencing here drew on peripheral blood, taken from a patient treated with radiotherapy plus ipilimumab. The receptor source for this set is a human donor with non-small cell lung cancer that progressed on radiotherapy plus ipilimumab. Each CDR3 is given with its conserved first and last residue. Fields, in order: clone size, D gene, V gene, J gene, CDR3 protein, CDR3 DNA. The D gene is left open where the match is weak. Expanded clones are given a class, and other clones once, few, many or no size at all.

size: once
D: TRBD1
V: TRBV15
J: TRBJ1-2
CDR3: CATSRVQRTGVDYGYTF
DNA: TGTGCCACCAGCAGAGTCCAAAGAACAGGGGTTGACTATGGCTACACCTTC

size: NA
D: NA
V: TRBV19
J: TRBJ1-5
CDR3: CASRQVNSNQPQHF
DNA: TGTGCCAGTCGACAGGTAAATAGCAATCAGCCCCAGCATTTT

size: NA
D: NA
V: TRBV7-2
J: TRBJ1-5
CDR3: CASSLVEGPQPQHF
DNA: TGTGCCAGCAGCTTAGTCGAGGGGCCCCAGCCCCAGCATTTT

size: NA
D: TRBD1
V: TRBV28
J: TRBJ1-2
CDR3: CASSSDRVAYGYTF
DNA: TGTGCCAGCAGCTCTGACAGGGTGGCATATGGCTACACCTTC

size: NA
D: TRBD1
V: TRBV6-6
J: TRBJ1-1
CDR3: CAIDSGGTEAFF
DNA: TGTGCCATCGACTCAGGGGGCACTGAAGCTTTCTTT

size: NA
D: TRBD1
V: TRBV19
J: TRBJ1-4
CDR3: CASNGQANPTNEKLFF
DNA: TGTGCCAGTAACGGACAGGCCAACCCAACTAATGAAAAACTGTTTTTT

size: NA
D: NA
V: TRBV18
J: TRBJ1-5
CDR3: CASSREGLSPQHF
DNA: TGTGCCAGCTCACGGGAGGGGTTGTCGCCCCAGCATTTT

size: NA
D: NA
V: TRBV6-5
J: TRBJ1-2
CDR3: CASSSMTRRYTF
DNA: TGTGCCAGCAGTTCCATGACCCGTCGCTACACCTTC

size: NA
D: TRBD1
V: TRBV5-4
J: TRBJ1-1
CDR3: CASSKDRAGTEAFF
DNA: TGTGCCAGCAGCAAGGACAGGGCGGGAACTGAAGCTTTCTTT

size: NA
D: NA
V: TRBV27
J: TRBJ1-5
CDR3: CASSTRRDSPTEPQHF
DNA: TGTGCCAGCAGCACAAGGCGCGATTCGCCGACTGAGCCCCAGCATTTT

size: NA
D: TRBD2
V: TRBV9
J: TRBJ2-2
CDR3: CASSVALAGGTGELFF
DNA: TGTGCCAGCAGCGTAGCACTAGCGGGAGGTACCGGGGAGCTGTTTTTT

size: NA
D: NA
V: TRBV4-3
J: TRBJ1-2
CDR3: CASSQDRVQTYGYTF
DNA: TGCGCCAGCAGCCAAGATAGGGTACAGACCTATGGCTACACCTTC

size: NA
D: NA
V: TRBV7-6
J: TRBJ2-1
CDR3: CASSLASGLGNEQFF
DNA: TGTGCCAGCAGCTTAGCTAGCGGCCTTGGGAATGAGCAGTTCTTC

size: NA
D: TRBD1
V: TRBV6-5
J: TRBJ1-6
CDR3: CASSRQRDSNSPLHF
DNA: TGTGCCAGCAGTCGCCAGCGGGACAGTAATTCACCCCTCCACTTT

size: NA
D: NA
V: TRBV27
J: TRBJ1-6
CDR3: CASSLGASSYNSPLHF
DNA: TGTGCCAGCAGTCTTGGGGCTAGCTCCTATAATTCACCCCTCCACTTT

size: NA
D: NA
V: TRBV12-5
J: TRBJ1-1
CDR3: CASAGGVGVTEAFF
DNA: TGTGCTAGTGCAGGCGGGGTGGGTGTCACTGAAGCTTTCTTT

size: NA
D: NA
V: TRBV10-3
J: TRBJ1-5
CDR3: CAISEGGNQPQHF
DNA: TGTGCCATCAGTGAAGGGGGCAATCAGCCCCAGCATTTT

size: few
D: NA
V: TRBV7-2
J: TRBJ1-5
CDR3: CASSLLSGSNQPQHF
DNA: TGTGCCAGCAGCTTGCTGTCTGGTAGCAATCAGCCCCAGCATTTT

size: once
D: TRBD1
V: TRBV7-9
J: TRBJ2-3
CDR3: CASSQRQGPPTDTQYF
DNA: TGTGCCAGCAGCCAGAGACAGGGACCCCCCACAGATACGCAGTATTTT

size: NA
D: NA
V: TRBV27
J: TRBJ2-2
CDR3: CASSFHLNTGELFF
DNA: TGTGCCAGCAGTTTCCACCTTAACACCGGGGAGCTGTTTTTT

size: NA
D: NA
V: TRBV4-1
J: TRBJ2-3
CDR3: CASTPGGTDTQYF
DNA: TGCGCCTCCACTCCGGGCGGCACAGATACGCAGTATTTT

size: NA
D: TRBD2
V: TRBV6-5
J: TRBJ2-1
CDR3: CASTPAGGGLDEQFF
DNA: TGTGCCAGCACCCCCGCCGGGGGGGGCCTCGATGAGCAGTTCTTC

size: NA
D: TRBD1
V: TRBV7-2
J: TRBJ1-5
CDR3: CASSPDRGQPQHF
DNA: TGTGCCAGCAGCCCCGACAGGGGTCAGCCCCAGCATTTT

size: once
D: NA
V: TRBV6-6
J: TRBJ1-3
CDR3: CASSRTDRVAGNTIYF
DNA: TGTGCCAGCAGCCGAACCGACAGAGTCGCCGGAAACACCATATATTTT

size: NA
D: TRBD2
V: TRBV5-1
J: TRBJ2-5
CDR3: CASSLASGGQETQYF
DNA: TGCGCCAGCAGCTTGGCCTCGGGGGGGCAGGAGACCCAGTACTTC

size: NA
D: TRBD1
V: TRBV12-5
J: TRBJ1-5
CDR3: CASGLGTGTNQPQHF
DNA: TGTGCTAGTGGTTTAGGGACAGGGACAAATCAGCCCCAGCATTTT

size: NA
D: NA
V: TRBV7-2
J: TRBJ2-3
CDR3: CASSPGEGGTQYF
DNA: TGTGCCAGCAGCCCCGGAGAGGGTGGTACGCAGTATTTT

size: NA
D: TRBD1
V: TRBV4-2
J: TRBJ1-4
CDR3: CASSPGGRGDEKLFF
DNA: TGTGCCAGCAGCCCCGGTGGCAGGGGGGATGAAAAACTGTTTTTT

size: NA
D: TRBD1
V: TRBV9
J: TRBJ1-3
CDR3: CASSAGQGAYTIYF
DNA: TGTGCCAGCAGCGCGGGACAGGGGGCTTACACCATATATTTT

size: NA
D: NA
V: TRBV4-3
J: TRBJ1-1
CDR3: CASSSLMNTEAFF
DNA: TGCGCCAGCAGCAGCCTTATGAACACTGAAGCTTTCTTT

size: few
D: NA
V: TRBV21-1
J: TRBJ2-7
CDR3: CASRRTGLSYEQYF
DNA: TGTGCCAGCCGGCGGACAGGGCTCTCCTACGAGCAGTACTTC

size: NA
D: NA
V: TRBV4-1
J: TRBJ2-3
CDR3: CASSQYSDTQYF
DNA: TGCGCCAGCAGCCAATATTCGGATACGCAGTATTTT

size: NA
D: NA
V: TRBV5-1
J: TRBJ1-4
CDR3: CASSLDSGVGKLFF
DNA: TGCGCCAGCAGCTTAGACAGCGGGGTTGGAAAACTGTTTTTT

size: NA
D: NA
V: TRBV19
J: TRBJ1-4
CDR3: CASSTTEQGGKIF
DNA: TGTGCCAGTAGTACCACGGAACAGGGAGGGAAAATTTTT

size: few
D: TRBD1
V: TRBV7-9
J: TRBJ2-1
CDR3: CASSPTYGTGGTNEQFF
DNA: TGTGCCAGCAGCCCCACGTACGGGACAGGGGGCACGAATGAGCAGTTCTTC

size: NA
D: NA
V: TRBV7-2
J: TRBJ2-6
CDR3: CASSLVDSGANVLTF
DNA: TGTGCCAGCAGCTTAGTGGACTCTGGGGCCAACGTCCTGACTTTC

size: once
D: TRBD2
V: TRBV7-8
J: TRBJ2-3
CDR3: CASSPSGGADTQYF
DNA: TGTGCCAGCAGCCCAAGCGGGGGGGCAGATACGCAGTATTTT

size: NA
D: TRBD1
V: TRBV5-1
J: TRBJ1-1
CDR3: CASSSLGPDRGQGEAFF
DNA: TGCGCCAGCAGCTCCCTGGGCCCGGACAGGGGGCAAGGTGAAGCTTTCTTT

size: NA
D: TRBD2
V: TRBV28
J: TRBJ2-5
CDR3: CATRTSGGQYQETQYF
DNA: TGTGCCACCAGGACTAGCGGGGGGCAGTACCAAGAGACCCAGTACTTC

size: NA
D: NA
V: TRBV6-5
J: TRBJ2-7
CDR3: CASRRAGAREQYF
DNA: TGTGCCAGCAGAAGGGCGGGGGCGAGGGAGCAGTACTTC

size: NA
D: TRBD1
V: TRBV18
J: TRBJ2-7
CDR3: CASSLGQVNSYEQYF
DNA: TGTGCCAGCTCACTAGGACAGGTCAACTCCTACGAGCAGTACTTC

size: NA
D: NA
V: TRBV29-1
J: TRBJ1-1
CDR3: CSVAQGTTEAFF
DNA: TGCAGCGTTGCACAGGGTACCACTGAAGCTTTCTTT

size: NA
D: NA
V: TRBV9
J: TRBJ2-1
CDR3: CASSVAGPPYNEQFF
DNA: TGTGCCAGCAGCGTTGCCGGGCCTCCCTACAATGAGCAGTTCTTC

size: NA
D: NA
V: TRBV18
J: TRBJ1-1
CDR3: CASSPALGVAEAFF
DNA: TGTGCCAGCTCACCAGCTCTCGGGGTCGCTGAAGCTTTCTTT

size: NA
D: NA
V: TRBV10-2
J: TRBJ2-2
CDR3: CASSVRGQNTGELFF
DNA: TGCGCCAGCAGTGTAAGAGGCCAAAACACCGGGGAGCTGTTTTTT

size: NA
D: NA
V: TRBV12-5
J: TRBJ1-2
CDR3: CASAARQASNYGYTF
DNA: TGTGCTAGTGCGGCACGGCAGGCCTCTAACTATGGCTACACCTTC

size: NA
D: NA
V: TRBV4-1
J: TRBJ1-4
CDR3: CASSQGSSGGREKLFF
DNA: TGCGCCAGCAGCCAAGGGTCCTCGGGGGGTCGTGAAAAACTGTTTTTT

size: NA
D: NA
V: TRBV30
J: TRBJ1-3
CDR3: CAWGPGTLREIGNTIYF
DNA: TGTGCCTGGGGACCCGGGACGTTGAGGGAGATTGGAAACACCATATATTTT

size: NA
D: NA
V: TRBV28
J: TRBJ2-2
CDR3: CASSSIGEAGELFF
DNA: TGTGCCAGCAGTTCTATCGGGGAGGCCGGGGAGCTGTTTTTT

size: few
D: NA
V: TRBV2
J: TRBJ2-4
CDR3: CASSDDNRRANIQYF
DNA: TGTGCCAGCAGTGACGACAACAGACGAGCAAACATTCAGTACTTC

size: NA
D: TRBD1
V: TRBV4-3
J: TRBJ2-7
CDR3: CASSQDLGQVYEQYF
DNA: TGCGCCAGCAGCCAAGATTTGGGACAGGTCTACGAGCAGTACTTC

size: NA
D: NA
V: TRBV18
J: TRBJ2-6
CDR3: CASSPPGLGGSSGANVLTF
DNA: TGTGCCAGCTCACCACCGGGATTGGGGGGAAGCTCTGGGGCCAACGTCCTGACTTTC

size: NA
D: NA
V: TRBV6-5
J: TRBJ1-1
CDR3: CASSYSRGSEAFF
DNA: TGTGCCAGCAGTTACTCCAGGGGAAGTGAAGCTTTCTTT